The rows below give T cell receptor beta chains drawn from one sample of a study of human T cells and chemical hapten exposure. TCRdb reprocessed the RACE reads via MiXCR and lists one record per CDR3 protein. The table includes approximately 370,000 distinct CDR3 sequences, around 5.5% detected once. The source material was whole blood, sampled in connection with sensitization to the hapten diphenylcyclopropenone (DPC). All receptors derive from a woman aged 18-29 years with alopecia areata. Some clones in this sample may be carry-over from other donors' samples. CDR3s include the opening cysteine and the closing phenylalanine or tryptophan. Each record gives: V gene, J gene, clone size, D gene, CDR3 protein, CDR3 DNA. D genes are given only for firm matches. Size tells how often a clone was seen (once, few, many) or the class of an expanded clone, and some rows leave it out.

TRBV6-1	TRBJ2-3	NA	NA	CASSVEERGSDTQYF	TGTGCCAGCAGTGTTGAGGAACGGGGGTCAGATACGCAGTATTTT
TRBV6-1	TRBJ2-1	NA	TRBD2	CASKASGAYNEQFF	TGTGCCAGCAAAGCTAGCGGGGCCTACAATGAGCAGTTCTTC
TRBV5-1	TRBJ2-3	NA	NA	CASSLAGRGVSDTQYF	TGCGCCAGCAGCTTGGCGGGCAGGGGGGTCTCAGATACGCAGTATTTT
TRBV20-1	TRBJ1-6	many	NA	CSARDEGVSSPLHF	TGCAGTGCTAGAGATGAAGGGGTCAGCTCACCCCTCCACTTT
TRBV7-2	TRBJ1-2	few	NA	CASSSYTNYGYTF	TGTGCCAGCAGCTCCTACACCAACTATGGCTACACCTTC
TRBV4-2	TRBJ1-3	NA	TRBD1	CASSQDWIRGPSGNTIYF	TGTGCCAGCAGCCAAGATTGGATTAGGGGGCCCTCTGGAAACACCATATATTTT
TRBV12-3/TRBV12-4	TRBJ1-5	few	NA	CASSPSEGYQPQHF	TGTGCCAGCAGCCCCTCAGAGGGGTATCAGCCCCAGCATTTT
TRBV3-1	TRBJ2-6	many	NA	CASTQKGANVLTF	TGTGCCAGCACCCAGAAAGGGGCCAACGTCCTGACTTTC
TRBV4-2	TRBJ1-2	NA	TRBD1	CASSLGQGQIYGYTF	TGTGCCAGCAGCCTGGGACAGGGTCAAATCTATGGCTACACCTTC
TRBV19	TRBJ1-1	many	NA	CASSIAGGSWTTEAFF	TGTGCCAGTAGTATAGCGGGGGGAAGTTGGACCACTGAAGCTTTCTTT
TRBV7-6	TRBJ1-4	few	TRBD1	CASSLDRARVSEKLFF	TGTGCCAGCAGCTTGGACAGGGCTAGGGTTAGCGAAAAACTGTTTTTT
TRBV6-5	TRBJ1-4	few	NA	CASSYSWTGTSEKLFF	TGTGCCAGCAGTTACTCGTGGACTGGTACGAGTGAAAAACTGTTTTTT
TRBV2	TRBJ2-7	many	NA	CASLAGGQPYEQYF	TGTGCCAGCTTAGCTGGGGGACAACCCTACGAGCAGTACTTC
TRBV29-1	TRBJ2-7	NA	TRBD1	CSVEGYRDRVYEQYF	TGCAGCGTTGAAGGGTACCGGGACAGGGTCTACGAGCAGTACTTC
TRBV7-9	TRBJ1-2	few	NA	CASSLDNLEARYGYTF	TGTGCCAGCAGCTTAGACAACCTGGAGGCCCGTTATGGCTACACCTTC
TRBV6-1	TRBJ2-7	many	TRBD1	CASSLRGLEQYF	TGTGCCAGCAGTCTTAGGGGGCTCGAGCAGTACTTC
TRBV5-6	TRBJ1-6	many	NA	CASTKMNFYNSPLHF	TGTGCCAGCACCAAAATGAACTTCTATAATTCACCCCTCCACTTT
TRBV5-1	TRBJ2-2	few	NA	CASRAAAYSETGELFF	TGCGCCAGCAGGGCAGCTGCCTATTCCGAAACCGGGGAGCTGTTTTTT
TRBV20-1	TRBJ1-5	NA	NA	CSAMPGADQPQHF	TGCAGTGCTATGCCAGGGGCGGATCAGCCCCAGCATTTT
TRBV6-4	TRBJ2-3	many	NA	CASSNTSSGTDTQYF	TGTGCCAGCAGTAATACTAGCTCCGGGACAGATACGCAGTATTTT
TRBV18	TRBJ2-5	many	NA	CASSPPSLETQYF	TGTGCCAGCTCACCTCCTAGCCTGGAGACCCAGTACTTC
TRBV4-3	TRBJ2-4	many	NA	CASSRENQAQGRGDIQYF	TGCGCCAGCAGCCGAGAAAACCAGGCTCAGGGTCGGGGAGACATTCAGTACTTC
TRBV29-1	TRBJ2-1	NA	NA	CSVEIQGRNEQFF	TGCAGCGTTGAAATCCAGGGACGCAATGAGCAGTTCTTC
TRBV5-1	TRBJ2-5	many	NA	CASSRTRQETQYF	TGCGCCAGCAGCAGGACTCGCCAAGAGACCCAGTACTTC
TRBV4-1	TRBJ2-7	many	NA	CASSQVVQCSYEQYF	TGCGCCAGCAGCCAAGTGGTCCAGTGCTCCTACGAGCAGTACTTC
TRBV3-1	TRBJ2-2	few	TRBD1	CASSHWDRDTGELFF	TGTGCCAGCAGCCATTGGGACAGGGACACCGGGGAGCTGTTTTTT
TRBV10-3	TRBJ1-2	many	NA	CAISAGPSDGYTF	TGTGCCATCAGTGCCGGCCCTAGCGATGGCTACACCTTC
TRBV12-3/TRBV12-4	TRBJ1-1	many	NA	CASSFAGSGTEAFF	TGTGCCAGCAGTTTCGCTGGGAGTGGGACTGAAGCTTTCTTT
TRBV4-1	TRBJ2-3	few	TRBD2	CASSQEATAGGTDTQYF	TGCGCCAGCAGCCAGGAAGCCACAGCGGGGGGGACAGATACGCAGTATTTT
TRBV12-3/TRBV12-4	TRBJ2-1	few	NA	CASSLAGDWGEQFF	TGTGCCAGCAGTTTAGCGGGGGACTGGGGTGAGCAGTTCTTC
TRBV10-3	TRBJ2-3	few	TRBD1	CAISQGADTDTQYF	TGTGCCATCAGTCAGGGGGCGGACACAGATACGCAGTATTTT
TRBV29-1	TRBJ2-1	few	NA	CSVEDRGNGRDEQFF	TGCAGCGTTGAAGATCGGGGGAACGGGAGAGATGAGCAGTTCTTC
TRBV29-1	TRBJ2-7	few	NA	CSVESLGASGYEQYF	TGCAGCGTTGAGTCGCTTGGGGCCTCGGGCTACGAGCAGTACTTC
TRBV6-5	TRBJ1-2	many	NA	CASSFQVTTGAGYTF	TGTGCCAGCAGTTTCCAGGTCACAACCGGTGCTGGCTACACCTTC
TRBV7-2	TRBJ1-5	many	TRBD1	CASSLSGGGNQPQHF	TGTGCCAGCAGCTTATCAGGGGGAGGCAATCAGCCCCAGCATTTT
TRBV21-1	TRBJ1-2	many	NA	CASSCRAPWGYTF	TGTGCCAGCAGTTGCCGGGCCCCATGGGGCTACACCTTC
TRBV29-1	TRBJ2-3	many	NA	CSVEEMTGTDTQYF	TGCAGCGTTGAAGAGATGACAGGCACAGATACGCAGTATTTT
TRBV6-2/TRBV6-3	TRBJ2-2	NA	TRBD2	CASNLNRNGLGGREGAGELFF	TGTGCCAGCAACCTAAACCGAAACGGACTAGGAGGTCGCGAAGGGGCCGGGGAGCTGTTTTTT
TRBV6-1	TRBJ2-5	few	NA	CASRIGTFQETQYF	TGTGCCAGCCGTATTGGGACATTCCAAGAGACCCAGTACTTC
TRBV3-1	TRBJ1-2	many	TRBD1	CASSQWGQGADYGYTF	TGTGCCAGCAGCCAATGGGGACAGGGGGCAGACTATGGCTACACCTTC
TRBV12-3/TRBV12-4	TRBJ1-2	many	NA	CASSLGIGYTF	TGTGCCAGCAGTTTAGGGATAGGCTACACCTTC
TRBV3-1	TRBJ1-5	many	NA	CASSLGAGDNQPQHF	TGTGCCAGCAGCCTGGGGGCAGGGGACAATCAGCCCCAGCATTTT
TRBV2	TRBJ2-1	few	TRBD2	CASRLAGGPASYNEQFF	TGTGCCAGCAGGCTAGCGGGGGGGCCGGCGTCCTACAATGAGCAGTTCTTC
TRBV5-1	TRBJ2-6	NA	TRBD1	CASSLDPQGAGANVLTF	TGCGCCAGCAGCTTGGATCCCCAGGGGGCTGGGGCCAACGTCCTGACTTTC
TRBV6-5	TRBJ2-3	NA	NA	CASRPEGIDTDTQYF	TGTGCCAGCAGGCCCGAAGGGATCGACACAGATACGCAGTATTTT
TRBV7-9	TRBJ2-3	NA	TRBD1	CASTTRQGPDTQYF	TGTGCCAGCACCACGAGACAGGGGCCAGATACGCAGTATTTT
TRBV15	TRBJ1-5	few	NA	CATSEGLDFQPQHF	TGTGCCACCAGTGAGGGGCTCGACTTCCAGCCCCAGCATTTT
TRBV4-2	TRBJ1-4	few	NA	CASSQDPGREKSEKLFF	TGTGCCAGCAGCCAAGATCCGGGAAGGGAGAAGAGCGAAAAACTGTTTTTT